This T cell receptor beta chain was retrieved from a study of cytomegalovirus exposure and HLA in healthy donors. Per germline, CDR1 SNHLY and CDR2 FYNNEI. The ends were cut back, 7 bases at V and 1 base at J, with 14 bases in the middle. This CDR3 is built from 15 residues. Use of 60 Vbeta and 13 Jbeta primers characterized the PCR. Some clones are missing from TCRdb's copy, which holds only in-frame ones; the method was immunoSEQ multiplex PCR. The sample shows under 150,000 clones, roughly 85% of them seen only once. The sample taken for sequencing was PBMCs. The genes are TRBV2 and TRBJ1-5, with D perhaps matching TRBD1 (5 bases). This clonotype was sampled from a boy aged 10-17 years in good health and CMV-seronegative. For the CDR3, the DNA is TGTGCCAGCAATCGGGGGGTGGCAAGCAATCAGCCCCAGCATTTT. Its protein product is CASNRGVASNQPQHF.